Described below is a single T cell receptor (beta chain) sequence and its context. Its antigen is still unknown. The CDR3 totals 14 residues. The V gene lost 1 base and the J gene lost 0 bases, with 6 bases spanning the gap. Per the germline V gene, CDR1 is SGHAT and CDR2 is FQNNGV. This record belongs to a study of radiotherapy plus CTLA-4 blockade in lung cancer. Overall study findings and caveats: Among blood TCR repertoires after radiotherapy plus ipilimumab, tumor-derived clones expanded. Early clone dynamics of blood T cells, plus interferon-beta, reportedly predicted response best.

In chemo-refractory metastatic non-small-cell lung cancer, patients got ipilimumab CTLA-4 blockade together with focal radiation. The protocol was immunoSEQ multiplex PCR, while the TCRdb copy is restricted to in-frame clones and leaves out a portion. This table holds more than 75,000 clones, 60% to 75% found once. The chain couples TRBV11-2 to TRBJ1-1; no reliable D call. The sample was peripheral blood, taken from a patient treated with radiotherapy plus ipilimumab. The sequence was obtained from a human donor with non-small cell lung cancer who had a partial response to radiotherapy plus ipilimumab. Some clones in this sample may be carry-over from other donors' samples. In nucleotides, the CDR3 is TGTGCCAGCAGCTTAGGGGCCCTGAACACTGAAGCTTTCTTT. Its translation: CASSLGALNTEAFF.